This T cell receptor beta chain comes out of a study of blood T cells in healthy people across ages. Overall study context: Per every two T cells, about one barcoded beta molecule was captured by template switching.

A J-beta primer mix and a sample-barcoded 5' primer were used in a second PCR of about 7 to 12 cycles. Each cDNA molecule was tagged by a template-switch adaptor with 12 random nucleotides. TCRdb ran MiXCR on the 5' RACE reads and lists one entry per CDR3 protein. Found here are about 1,500,000 distinct CDR3 sequences, approximately 42% of them singletons; the top ten hold approximately 7.9%. The CDR3 is 12 amino acids. Germline V CDR1 and CDR2: SGHTA, FQGNSA. V was trimmed by 11 bases and J by 8 bases, leaving 16 bases between them. Peripheral blood, about 9.8 milliliters per donor, was collected. Per individual sample, total RNA of at least 5 micrograms was extracted.

The chain couples TRBV7-2 to TRBJ2-1; no firm D call. The TCR sequence derives from a woman aged 18-35 years in good health. Material for sequencing was blood. CDR3 coding DNA: TGTGCCTCCCAGTACCTAGACGATGAGCAGTTCTTC. This codes for CASQYLDDEQFF.